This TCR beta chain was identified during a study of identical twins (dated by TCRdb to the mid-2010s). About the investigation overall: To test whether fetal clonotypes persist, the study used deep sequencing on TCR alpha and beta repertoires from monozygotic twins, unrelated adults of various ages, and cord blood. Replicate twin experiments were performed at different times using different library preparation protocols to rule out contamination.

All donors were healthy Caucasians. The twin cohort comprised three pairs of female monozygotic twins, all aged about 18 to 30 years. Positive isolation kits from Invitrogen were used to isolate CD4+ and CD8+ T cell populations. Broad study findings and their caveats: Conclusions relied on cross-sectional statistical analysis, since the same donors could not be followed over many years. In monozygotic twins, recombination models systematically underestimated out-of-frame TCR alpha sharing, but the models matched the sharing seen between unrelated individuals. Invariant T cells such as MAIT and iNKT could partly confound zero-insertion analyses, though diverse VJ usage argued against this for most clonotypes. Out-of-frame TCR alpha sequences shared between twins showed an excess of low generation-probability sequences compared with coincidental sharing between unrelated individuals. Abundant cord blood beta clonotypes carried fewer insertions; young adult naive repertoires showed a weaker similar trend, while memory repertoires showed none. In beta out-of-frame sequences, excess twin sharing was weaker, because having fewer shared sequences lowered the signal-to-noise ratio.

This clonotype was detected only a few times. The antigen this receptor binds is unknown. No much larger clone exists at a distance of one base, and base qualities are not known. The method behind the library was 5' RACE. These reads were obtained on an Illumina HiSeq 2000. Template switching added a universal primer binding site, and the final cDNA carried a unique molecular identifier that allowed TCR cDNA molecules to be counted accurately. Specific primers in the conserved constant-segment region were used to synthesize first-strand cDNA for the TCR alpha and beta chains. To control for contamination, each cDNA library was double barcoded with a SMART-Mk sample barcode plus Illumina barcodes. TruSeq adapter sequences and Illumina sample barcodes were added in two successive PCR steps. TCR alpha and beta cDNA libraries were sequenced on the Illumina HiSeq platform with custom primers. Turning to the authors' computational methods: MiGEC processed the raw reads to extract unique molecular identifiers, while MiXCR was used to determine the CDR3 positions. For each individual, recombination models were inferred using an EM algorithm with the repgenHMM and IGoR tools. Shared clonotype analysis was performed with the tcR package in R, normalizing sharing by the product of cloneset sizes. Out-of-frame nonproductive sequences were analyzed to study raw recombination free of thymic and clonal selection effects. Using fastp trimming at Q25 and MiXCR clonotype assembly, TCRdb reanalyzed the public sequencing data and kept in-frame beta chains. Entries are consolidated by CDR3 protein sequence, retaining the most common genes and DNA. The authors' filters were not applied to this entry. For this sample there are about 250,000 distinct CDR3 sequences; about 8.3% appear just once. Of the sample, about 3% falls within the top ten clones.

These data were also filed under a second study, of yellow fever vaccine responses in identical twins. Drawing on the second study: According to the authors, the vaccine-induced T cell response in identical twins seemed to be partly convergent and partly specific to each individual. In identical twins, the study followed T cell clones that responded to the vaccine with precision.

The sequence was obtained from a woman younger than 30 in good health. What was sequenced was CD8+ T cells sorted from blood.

This receptor carries the CDR3 CSARDSAGVWETQYF. DNA sequence: TGCAGTGCTAGAGATTCGGCGGGAGTCTGGGAGACCCAGTACTTC. In this chain, TRBV20-1 is recombined with TRBJ2-5, with TRBD2 identical over 7 junction bases. From cysteine to phenylalanine, the CDR3 is 15 amino acids long. Only the CDR3 part of the read is kept: 45 bases, read in frame from the first base. Trimming takes 0 bases off V and 5 bases off J; junction bases not matched to a gene: 9. In the germline V gene (reference sequence), CDR1 corresponds to DFQATT and CDR2 to SNEGSKA.